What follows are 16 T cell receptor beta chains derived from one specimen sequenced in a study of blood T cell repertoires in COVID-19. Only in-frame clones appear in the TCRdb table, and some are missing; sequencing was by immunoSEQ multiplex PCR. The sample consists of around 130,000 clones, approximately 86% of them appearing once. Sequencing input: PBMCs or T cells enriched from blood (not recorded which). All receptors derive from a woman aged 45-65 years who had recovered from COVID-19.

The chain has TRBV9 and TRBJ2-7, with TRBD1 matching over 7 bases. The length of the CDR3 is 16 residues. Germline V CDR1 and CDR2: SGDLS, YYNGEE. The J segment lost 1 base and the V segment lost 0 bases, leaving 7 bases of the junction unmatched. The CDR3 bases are TGTGCCAGCAGCGTAGGCGGGCAGGGGGTGTCCTACGAGCAGTACTTC. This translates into CASSVGGQGVSYEQYF.

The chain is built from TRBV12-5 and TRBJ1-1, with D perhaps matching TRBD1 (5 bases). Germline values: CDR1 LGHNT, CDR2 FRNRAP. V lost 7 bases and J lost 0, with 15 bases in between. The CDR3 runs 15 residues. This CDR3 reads CASAASGVMNTEAFF. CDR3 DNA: TGTGCTAGTGCCGCCTCGGGGGTCATGAACACTGAAGCTTTCTTT.

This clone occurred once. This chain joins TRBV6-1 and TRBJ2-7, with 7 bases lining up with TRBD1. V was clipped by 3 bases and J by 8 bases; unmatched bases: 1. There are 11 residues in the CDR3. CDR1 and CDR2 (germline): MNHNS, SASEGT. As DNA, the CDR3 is TGTGCCAGCAGTGAGACAGGGAAGCAGTACTTC. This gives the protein CASSETGKQYF.

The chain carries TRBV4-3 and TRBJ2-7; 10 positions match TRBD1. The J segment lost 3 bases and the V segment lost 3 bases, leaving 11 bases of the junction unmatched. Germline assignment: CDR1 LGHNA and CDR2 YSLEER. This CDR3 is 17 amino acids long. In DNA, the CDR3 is TGCGCCAGCAGCCAGAGCACGGGACAGGGGTTCTTCTACGAGCAGTACTTC. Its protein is CASSQSTGQGFFYEQYF.

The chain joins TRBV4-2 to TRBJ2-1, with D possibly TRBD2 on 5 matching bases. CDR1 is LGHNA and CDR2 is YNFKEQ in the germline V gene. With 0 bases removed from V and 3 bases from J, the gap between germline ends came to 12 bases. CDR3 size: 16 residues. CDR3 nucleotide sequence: TGTGCCAGCAGCCAAGATGGTCACCGGGGCTACAATGAGCAGTTCTTC. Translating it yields CASSQDGHRGYNEQFF.

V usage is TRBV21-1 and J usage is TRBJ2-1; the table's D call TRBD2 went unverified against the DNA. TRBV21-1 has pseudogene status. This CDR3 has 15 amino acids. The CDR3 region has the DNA TGTGCCAGCAAAAGGAGCGCGGAGTCCTACAATGAGCAGTTCTTC. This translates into CASKRSAESYNEQFF.

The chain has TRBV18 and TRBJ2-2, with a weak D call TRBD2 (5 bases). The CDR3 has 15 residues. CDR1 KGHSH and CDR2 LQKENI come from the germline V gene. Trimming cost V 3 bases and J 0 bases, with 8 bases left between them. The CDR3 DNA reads TGTGCCAGCTCACCCGGGGATACGAACACCGGGGAGCTGTTTTTT. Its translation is CASSPGDTNTGELFF. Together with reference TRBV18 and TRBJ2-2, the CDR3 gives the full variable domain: NAGVMQNPRHLVRRRGQEARLRCSPMKGHSHVYWYRQLPEEGLKFMVYLQKENIIDESGMPKERFSAEFPKEGPSILRIQQVVRGDSAAYFCASSPGDTNTGELFFGEGSRLTVL.

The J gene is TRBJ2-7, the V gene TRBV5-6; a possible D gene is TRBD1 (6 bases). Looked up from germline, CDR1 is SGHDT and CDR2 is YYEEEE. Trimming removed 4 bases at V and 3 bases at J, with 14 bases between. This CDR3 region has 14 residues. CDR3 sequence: CASSPRDTIYEQYF. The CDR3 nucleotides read TGTGCCAGCAGCCCCCGGGACACAATCTACGAGCAGTACTTC.

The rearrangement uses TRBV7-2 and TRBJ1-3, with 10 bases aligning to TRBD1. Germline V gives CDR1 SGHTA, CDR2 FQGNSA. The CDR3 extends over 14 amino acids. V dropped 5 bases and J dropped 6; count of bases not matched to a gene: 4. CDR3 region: CASSGGTGENTIYF. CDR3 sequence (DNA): TGTGCCAGCAGCGGCGGGACAGGGGAAAACACCATATATTTT.

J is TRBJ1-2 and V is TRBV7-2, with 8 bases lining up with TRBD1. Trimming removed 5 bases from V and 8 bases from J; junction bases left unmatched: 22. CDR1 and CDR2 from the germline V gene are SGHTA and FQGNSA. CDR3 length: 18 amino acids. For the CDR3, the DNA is TGTGCCAGCAGCCACAGCCGGGACAGGCTTCTTTTGCTGGGGGGCTACACCTTC. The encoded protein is CASSHSRDRLLLLGGYTF.

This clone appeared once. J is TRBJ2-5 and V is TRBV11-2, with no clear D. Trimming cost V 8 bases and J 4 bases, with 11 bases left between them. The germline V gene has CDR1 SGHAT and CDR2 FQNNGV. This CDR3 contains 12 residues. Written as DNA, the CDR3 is TGTGCCAGCGGCCCCCCGTCAGAGACCCAGTACTTC. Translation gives CASGPPSETQYF. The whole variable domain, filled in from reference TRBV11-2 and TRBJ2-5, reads EAGVAQSPRYKIIEKRQSVAFWCNPISGHATLYWYQQILGQGPKLLIQFQNNGVVDDSQLPKDRFSAERLKGVDSTLKIQPAKLEDSAVYLCASGPPSETQYFGPGTRLLVL.

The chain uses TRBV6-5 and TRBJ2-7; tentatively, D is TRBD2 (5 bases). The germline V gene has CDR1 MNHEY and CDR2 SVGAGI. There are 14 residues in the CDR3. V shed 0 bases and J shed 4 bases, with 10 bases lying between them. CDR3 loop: CASSYSGLGYEQYF. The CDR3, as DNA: TGTGCCAGCAGTTACTCCGGACTGGGATACGAGCAGTACTTC.

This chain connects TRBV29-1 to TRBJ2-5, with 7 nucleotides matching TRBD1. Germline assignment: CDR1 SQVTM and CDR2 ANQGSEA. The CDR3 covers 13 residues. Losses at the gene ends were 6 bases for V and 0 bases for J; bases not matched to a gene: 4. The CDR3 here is CSVNRGHQETQYF. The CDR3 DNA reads TGCAGCGTGAATAGGGGGCACCAAGAGACCCAGTACTTC.

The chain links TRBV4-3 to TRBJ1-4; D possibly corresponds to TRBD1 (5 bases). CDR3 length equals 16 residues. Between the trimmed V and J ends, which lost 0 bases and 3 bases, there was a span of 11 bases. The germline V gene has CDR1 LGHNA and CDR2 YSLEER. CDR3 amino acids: CASSQEGGASNEKLFF. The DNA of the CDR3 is TGCGCCAGCAGCCAAGAAGGAGGGGCGTCTAATGAAAAACTGTTTTTT.

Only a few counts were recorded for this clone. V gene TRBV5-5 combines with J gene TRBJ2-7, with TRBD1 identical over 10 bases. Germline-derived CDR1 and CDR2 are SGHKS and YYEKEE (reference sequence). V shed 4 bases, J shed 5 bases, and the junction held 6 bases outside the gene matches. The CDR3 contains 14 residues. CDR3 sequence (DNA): TGTGCCAGCAGCCCCCTCGGACAGGGGGACGAGCAGTACTTC. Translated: CASSPLGQGDEQYF.

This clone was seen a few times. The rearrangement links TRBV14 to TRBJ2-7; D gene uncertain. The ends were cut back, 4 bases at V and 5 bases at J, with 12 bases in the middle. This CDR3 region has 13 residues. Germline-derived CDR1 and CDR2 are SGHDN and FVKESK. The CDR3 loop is CASSPLEIHEQYF. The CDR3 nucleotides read TGTGCCAGCAGCCCTCTCGAGATCCACGAGCAGTACTTC.